These 5 T cell receptor beta chains share one sample of origin, sequenced in a study of T cell repertoires in aging, cancer and after chemotherapy. Rearranged V-D-J TRB sequences were amplified with a mixed TRB-A/B primer pool. TCRdb reprocessed the multiplex PCR reads via MiXCR and lists one record per CDR3 protein. The sample has fewer than 20,000 distinct CDR3 sequences; 45% to 55% are singletons. TCR beta rearrangements were amplified from peripheral blood genomic DNA. What was sequenced was blood. All receptors derive from a human donor in good health.

This clonotype appeared once. The chain combines TRBV6-2 or TRBV6-3 with TRBJ2-3; D not certain. V lost 6 bases to trimming and J lost 4 bases, with 14 bases between them. The CDR3 extends over 14 amino acids. Germline CDR1 MNHEY, CDR2 SVGEGT. In DNA, the CDR3 is TGTGCCAGCAGCCCGGCGGTGGCCCCAGATACGCAGTATTTT. Protein: CASSPAVAPDTQYF.

There are a few counts of this clonotype. V is TRBV12-3 or TRBV12-4 and J is TRBJ2-3, with D unresolved. The CDR3 extends over 11 amino acids. Trimming removed 3 bases from V and 5 bases from J, with 3 bases in between. As DNA, the CDR3 is TGTGCCAGCAGTTTGGGAGATACGCAGTATTTT. Protein: CASSLGDTQYF.

Written as DNA, the CDR3 is TGTGCCAGCAGTTACTGGGGTACGTCCTACGAGCAGTACTTC. This sequence encodes CASSYWGTSYEQYF. This chain uses TRBV6-5 with TRBJ2-7; D gene unclear. The length of the CDR3 is 14 residues. Per germline, CDR1 MNHEY and CDR2 SVGAGI. Trimming took 1 base from V and 1 from J, leaving 8 bases between them.

The chain links TRBV15 to TRBJ1-1, with 8 bases fitting TRBD1. This CDR3 is 16 amino acids long. With 0 bases clipped from V and 0 bases from J, the junction kept 3 bases outside the gene matches. Germline V gene data show CDR1 as LNHNV and CDR2 as YYDKDF (reference sequence). The CDR3 here is CATSRDLGQVNTEAFF. In nucleotides, the CDR3 is TGTGCCACCAGCAGAGATTTGGGACAGGTGAACACTGAAGCTTTCTTT.

The V and J genes are TRBV7-6 and TRBJ2-7, with a weak D call TRBD1 (6 bases). This CDR3 comprises 13 residues. The V gene lost 5 bases and the J gene lost 4 bases, with 12 bases spanning the gap. Germline lookup yields CDR1 SGHVS and CDR2 FNYEAQ. In DNA form, the CDR3 reads TGTGCCAGCAGCGTTGGGACAACGTACGAGCAGTACTTC. Its translation: CASSVGTTYEQYF.